This entry lists 27 T cell receptor beta chains sequenced from one sample in a study of T cells after yellow fever vaccination. TCRdb processed the 5' RACE reads anew with MiXCR; each CDR3 protein has one entry. The sample includes approximately 450,000 distinct CDR3 sequences, roughly 20% of them seen just once. Sequences were derived from PBMCs, sampled before the yellow fever booster vaccination. These receptors all stem from a man aged 18 to 30 who received the YFV17D yellow fever vaccine.

This clonotype was observed a few times. The chain recombines TRBV5-5 with TRBJ2-3; 12 bases are shared with TRBD1. The CDR3 has 16 amino acids. Germline V gene data show CDR1 as SGHKS and CDR2 as YYEKEE (reference sequence). After removal of 0 bases from V and 4 bases from J, the junction contained 3 bases not matched to a gene. CDR3 nucleotides: TGTGCCAGCAGCTTGGGGGACAGGGGGCGCGCAGATACGCAGTATTTT. This codes for CASSLGDRGRADTQYF.

The gene calls are TRBV4-3 and TRBJ2-3, with a possible D match to TRBD1 (5 bases). CDR1 and CDR2 from the germline V gene are LGHNA and YSLEER. The CDR3 totals 17 residues. Trimming shortened V by 0 bases and J by 1 base, and 14 bases separated the two germline ends. CDR3 DNA: TGCGCCAGCAGCCAAGATAGGGGCAGGGTGCGCACAGATACGCAGTATTTT. This gives the protein CASSQDRGRVRTDTQYF.

The rearrangement joins TRBV5-1 to TRBJ2-5; 8 nucleotides agree with TRBD2. V dropped 0 bases and J dropped 5; count of bases not matched to a gene: 6. CDR1 and CDR2 (germline): SGHRS, YFSETQ. There are 15 residues in the CDR3. In DNA, the CDR3 is TGCGCCAGCAGCTTGGCCGTCGGGGGGGCGGAGACCCAGTACTTC. Encoded protein: CASSLAVGGAETQYF.

This clonotype was seen more than once but under ten times. V and J are TRBV6-5 and TRBJ2-7; D perhaps matches TRBD2 (6 bases). From germline, CDR1 is MNHEY and CDR2 SVGAGI. The V end lost 2 bases, the J end lost 7 bases, and 12 bases lay between the germline ends. The CDR3 has 13 residues. CDR3 loop: CASSYGTYYEQYF. The CDR3, as DNA: TGTGCCAGCAGTTACGGGACTTACTATGAGCAGTACTTC.

This clonotype was seen only a few times. The chain uses TRBV6-6 and TRBJ1-5, with D unclear. Trimming removed 6 bases at V and 7 bases at J, with 10 bases between. In germline, CDR1 is MNHNY, CDR2 SVGAGI (reference sequence). This CDR3 contains 12 residues. CDR3 in amino acids: CASRPNWQPQHF. The CDR3 nucleotides read TGTGCCAGCAGACCTAACTGGCAGCCCCAGCATTTT.

This clonotype appeared a few times. The chain uses TRBV6-1 and TRBJ2-3, with 7 bases that match TRBD2. The CDR3 totals 16 residues. CDR1 and CDR2 from the germline V gene are MNHNS and SASEGT. V lost 3 bases, J lost 0 bases, and 6 bases stayed unmatched. CDR3 bases: TGTGCCAGCAGTGAGCGGAAGCGGGGTAGCACAGATACGCAGTATTTT. Its translation is CASSERKRGSTDTQYF.

This clonotype was counted ten times or more. V usage is TRBV7-6 and J usage is TRBJ2-6, with TRBD1 matching 8 bases. CDR1 is SGHVS, CDR2 FNYEAQ, per germline. CDR3 length: 16 amino acids. Trimming removed 5 bases from V and 0 bases from J; junction bases left unmatched: 3. CDR3 loop: CASSRDRPSGANVLTF. The CDR3 nucleotides are TGTGCCAGCAGCCGGGACAGGCCCTCTGGGGCCAACGTCCTGACTTTC.

The rearrangement links TRBV20-1 to TRBJ1-2; a possible D gene is TRBD1 (5 bases). CDR3 length: 13 amino acids. Per germline, CDR1 DFQATT and CDR2 SNEGSKA (reference sequence). The germline V and J ends were trimmed by 1 base and 4 bases, with 10 bases remaining between them. The chain's CDR3 is CSARVDRFYGYTF. CDR3 nucleotides: TGCAGTGCTAGAGTCGACAGATTCTATGGCTACACCTTC.

This clonotype was recorded a few times. This chain links TRBV20-1 with TRBJ2-1; TRBD1 is a possible D gene (5 bases). CDR3 length equals 15 residues. V was cut by 6 bases and J by 0 bases, with 15 bases left in between. CDR1 is DFQATT, CDR2 SNEGSKA, per germline (reference sequence). The CDR3 loop reads CSASDSPSSYNEQFF. The CDR3 DNA sequence: TGCAGTGCCTCAGACAGTCCTTCCTCCTACAATGAGCAGTTCTTC.

This clonotype turned up a few times. V usage is TRBV4-1 and J usage is TRBJ2-7, with D perhaps TRBD1 (5 bases). V lost 0 bases, J lost 4 bases, and 13 bases lay in between. Germline CDR1 is MGHRA and CDR2 is YSYEKL. The length of the CDR3 is 15 residues. The CDR3 nucleotides read TGCGCCAGCAGCCAAGAGCCAGGGCAGGCATACGAGCAGTACGTC. Residues: CASSQEPGQAYEQYV.

This clonotype was found a few times. The chain recombines TRBV2 with TRBJ2-7, with D perhaps matching TRBD2 (6 bases). V was clipped by 6 bases and J by 6 bases, with 15 bases between them. This CDR3 is built from 13 residues. The V gene's germline CDR1 is SNHLY and CDR2 FYNNEI. The CDR3 bases are TGTGCCAGCAGGGGGGACTCGTTTTCCGAGCAGTACGTC. Translating it yields CASRGDSFSEQYV.

Only a few counts were recorded for this clonotype. The J gene is TRBJ1-3, the V gene TRBV7-2; the D is unclear. Germline V CDR1 and CDR2: SGHTA, FQGNSA. The CDR3 runs to 15 residues. V lost 5 bases and J lost 7, with 18 bases in between. CDR3: CASSLMLGNWNTIYF. As DNA, the CDR3 is TGTGCCAGCAGCCTGATGTTAGGGAACTGGAACACCATATATTTT.

This chain uses TRBV12-3 or TRBV12-4 with TRBJ1-1; D ambiguous. The CDR3 covers 10 residues. V was trimmed by 2 bases and J by 8 bases, leaving 3 bases between them. CDR3: CASSLREAFF. The CDR3 coding sequence is TGTGCCAGCAGTTTAAGGGAAGCTTTCTTT.

The chain combines TRBV19 with TRBJ1-1; the match to TRBD1 covers 8 bases. Per germline, CDR1 LNHDA and CDR2 SQIVND (reference sequence). The CDR3 runs to 14 residues. The V segment lost 6 bases and the J segment 11 bases; nucleotides outside the gene matches: 14. The CDR3 loop reads CASRGSGGAGEAFF. DNA for the CDR3: TGTGCCAGTAGAGGTTCAGGGGGCGCAGGTGAGGCTTTCTTT.

This sequence joins TRBV7-2 and TRBJ2-7; TRBD2 aligns across 8 bases. CDR1 SGHTA and CDR2 FQGNSA come from the germline V gene. Trimming cost V 5 bases and J 5 bases; bases outside gene matches: 11. CDR3 length: 15 amino acids. In nucleotides, the CDR3 is TGTGCCAGCAGCCCTGCCGGGCGGGGGGCCGACGAGCAGTACTTC. Translated: CASSPAGRGADEQYF.

This chain uses TRBV3-1 with TRBJ2-5; D may be TRBD1 (6 bases). Germline V CDR1 and CDR2: LGHDT, YNNKEL (reference sequence). The V end lost 2 bases, the J end lost 5 bases, and 12 bases lay between the germline ends. The CDR3 loop spans 14 amino acids. CDR3 region: CASSQRRGFETQYF. For the CDR3, the DNA is TGTGCCAGCAGCCAAAGAAGGGGGTTTGAGACCCAGTACTTC.

The chain couples TRBV6-2 or TRBV6-3 to TRBJ1-1; D call uncertain. V was shortened by 6 bases and J by 11 bases, with 16 bases between the two germline ends. This CDR3 has 12 amino acids. The V gene's germline CDR1 is MNHEY and CDR2 SVGEGT. The CDR3 loop is CASSHGSGVAFF. The CDR3 nucleotides read TGTGCCAGCAGCCACGGGAGCGGGGTCGCTTTCTTT.

This clonotype has only a few counts. The chain is built from TRBV7-9 and TRBJ2-2; maybe TRBD1 (5 bases). Germline CDR1 is SEHNR and CDR2 is FQNEAQ (reference sequence). The CDR3 spans 16 residues. V was clipped by 1 base and J by 6 bases, with 15 bases between them. This chain's CDR3 is CASSLEVGQGSGELFF. The DNA of the CDR3 is TGTGCCAGCAGCTTAGAGGTCGGGCAGGGCTCCGGGGAGCTGTTTTTT.

This clonotype has just a few counts. The V call is TRBV5-6, the J call TRBJ2-1; the D gene is possibly TRBD2 (6 bases). Per germline, CDR1 SGHDT and CDR2 YYEEEE. Deletions cut 4 bases from V and 0 bases from J, with 14 bases between. This CDR3 is 16 amino acids long. CDR3 sequence (DNA): TGTGCCAGCAGCCCCGGTCTAGCGAGCTCCTACAATGAGCAGTTCTTC. It yields the protein CASSPGLASSYNEQFF. The full variable domain, completed using reference TRBV5-6 and TRBJ2-1, is DAGVTQSPTHLIKTRGQQVTLRCSPKSGHDTVSWYQQALGQGPQFIFQYYEEEERQRGNFPDRFSGHQFPNYSSELNVNALLLGDSALYLCASSPGLASSYNEQFFGPGTRLTVL.

This clonotype occurred many times. The chain is built from TRBV4-2 and TRBJ2-7; a weak D match, TRBD1 (6 bases). Germline V gives CDR1 LGHNA, CDR2 YNFKEQ. This CDR3 comprises 16 residues. The V end lost 0 bases, the J end lost 3 bases, and 15 bases lay between the germline ends. The CDR3 nucleotides are TGTGCCAGCAGCCAAGATCTAGAACAGGGTGTCTACGAGCAGTACTTC. Translation gives CASSQDLEQGVYEQYF.

This clonotype occurred many times. The rearrangement links TRBV20-1 to TRBJ1-5, with D hard to call. V was cut by 5 bases and J by 2 bases, with 7 bases left in between. CDR3 length equals 12 residues. Germline V gene data show CDR1 as DFQATT and CDR2 as SNEGSKA (reference sequence). The CDR3, as DNA: TGCAGTGCTGTTGGGGGCAATCAGCCCCAGCATTTT. Protein sequence: CSAVGGNQPQHF.

The DNA of the CDR3 is TGTGCCAGCAGAGGGGCCAGGACGACTAATGAAAAACTGTTTTTT. Protein product: CASRGARTTNEKLFF. The chain couples TRBV28 to TRBJ1-4, with D tentatively TRBD1 (5 bases). Germline V gene sequence: CDR1 MDHEN, CDR2 SYDVKM. The germline V and J ends were trimmed by 6 bases and 2 bases, with 13 bases remaining between them. The CDR3 is 15 residues long.

About this clonotype itself: An end of the junction differs from the germline gene, which may be a read error. This chain links TRBV12-3 or TRBV12-4 with TRBJ2-5, with TRBD1 identical over 7 bases. This CDR3 is built from 13 residues. CDR3 bases: TGTGCCAGCAGTTGGGACAGCCAACAGACCCAGTACTTC. Its protein product is CASSWDSQQTQYF.

This clonotype was detected only a few times. The V call is TRBV6-2 or TRBV6-3, the J call TRBJ2-1, with D tentatively TRBD1 (5 bases). CDR1 is MNHEY, CDR2 SVGEGT, per germline. Trimming removed 7 bases from V and 0 bases from J, with 10 bases in between. The CDR3 has 14 amino acids. As DNA, the CDR3 is TGTGCCAGCAAGGGGTCGAGCTCCTACAATGAGCAGTTCTTC. It encodes CASKGSSSYNEQFF.

This clonotype was found a few times. V gene TRBV12-3 or TRBV12-4 combines with J gene TRBJ2-2; D might be TRBD2 (7 bases). CDR3 size: 14 residues. V was clipped by 4 bases and J by 7 bases, with 13 bases between them. In DNA form, the CDR3 reads TGTGCCAGCAGTTCACAGGGCGGGAGCGGGGAGCTGTTTTTT. It codes for CASSSQGGSGELFF.

This clonotype occurred a few times. The rearrangement uses TRBV6-5 and TRBJ2-3, with D maybe TRBD2 (5 bases). V gave up 6 bases and J gave up 1 base, with 17 bases separating them. Per the germline V gene, CDR1 is MNHEY and CDR2 is SVGAGI. CDR3 length equals 16 residues. The chain's CDR3 is CASRTRAGMGTDTQYF. DNA of the CDR3: TGTGCCAGCAGAACTAGGGCGGGCATGGGCACAGATACGCAGTATTTT.

This clonotype was seen only a few times. CDR3 protein: CASSPLPSGGGEQFF. Here the CDR3 DNA reads TGTGCCAGCAGCCCCTTACCTAGCGGGGGGGGTGAGCAGTTCTTC. The genes are TRBV7-2 and TRBJ2-1, with 12 bases lining up with TRBD2. The CDR3 sequence is 15 residues long. Germline lookup yields CDR1 SGHTA and CDR2 FQGNSA. Trimming removed 5 bases from V and 9 bases from J; junction bases left unmatched: 8.